Listed below are T cell receptor beta chains from one sample, sequenced in a study of cytomegalovirus exposure and HLA in healthy donors. Produced via immunoSEQ multiplex PCR; TCRdb's table is partial and in-frame only. In total, the table holds roughly 50,000 clones. Sequencing was done on a sample of PBMCs. These receptor sequences come from a woman aged 40 to 50 in good health and CMV-seronegative. Each CDR3 is given with its conserved first and last residue. The D gene is left open where the match is weak. Clone size, where shown, is once, few, many, or a class for clones that have expanded.

abundance	v_gene	j_gene	d_gene	CDR3aa	CDR3nt
.	TRBV9	TRBJ1-1	.	CASSVEGGAEAFF	TGTGCCAGCAGCGTAGAGGGGGGGGCTGAAGCTTTCTTT
.	TRBV6-5	TRBJ2-1	.	CASSYSIRGGNEQFF	TGTGCCAGCAGTTACTCGATCAGGGGAGGGAATGAGCAGTTCTTC
.	TRBV28	TRBJ2-7	TRBD1	CASSFPTGGRNEQYF	TGTGCCAGCAGTTTCCCGACAGGGGGCCGAAACGAGCAGTACTTC
.	TRBV10-3	TRBJ2-7	.	CATGGGTANFYEQYF	TGTGCCACCGGTGGGGGGACAGCCAATTTCTACGAGCAGTACTTC
.	TRBV5-4	TRBJ1-2	TRBD1	CASSPSWTGANYGYTF	TGTGCCAGCAGCCCCTCCTGGACAGGGGCTAACTATGGCTACACCTTC
.	TRBV9	TRBJ1-2	TRBD1	CASSPTGLETYGYTF	TGTGCCAGCAGCCCGACAGGGCTAGAAACCTATGGCTACACCTTC
.	TRBV14	TRBJ1-6	.	CASRLSSYNSPLHF	TGTGCCAGCAGGCTGAGCTCCTATAATTCACCCCTCCACTTT
.	TRBV14	TRBJ2-2	.	CASSQFQIGGELFF	TGTGCCAGCAGCCAGTTTCAAATCGGCGGGGAGCTGTTTTTT
medium-sized	TRBV7-9	TRBJ1-4	.	CASSFKGVYEKLFF	TGTGCCAGCAGCTTTAAGGGGGTTTATGAAAAACTGTTTTTT
.	TRBV6-6	TRBJ2-3	.	CASSSPGSDTQYF	TGTGCCAGCAGTAGTCCGGGGTCAGATACGCAGTATTTT
.	TRBV5-1	TRBJ2-7	TRBD2	CASSLDESSGSPAYEQYF	TGCGCCAGCAGCTTGGATGAAAGTAGCGGGAGTCCGGCCTACGAGCAGTACTTC
.	TRBV5-1	TRBJ2-3	.	CASSLRRTTDTQYF	TGCGCCAGCAGCTTGAGGAGAACCACAGATACGCAGTATTTT